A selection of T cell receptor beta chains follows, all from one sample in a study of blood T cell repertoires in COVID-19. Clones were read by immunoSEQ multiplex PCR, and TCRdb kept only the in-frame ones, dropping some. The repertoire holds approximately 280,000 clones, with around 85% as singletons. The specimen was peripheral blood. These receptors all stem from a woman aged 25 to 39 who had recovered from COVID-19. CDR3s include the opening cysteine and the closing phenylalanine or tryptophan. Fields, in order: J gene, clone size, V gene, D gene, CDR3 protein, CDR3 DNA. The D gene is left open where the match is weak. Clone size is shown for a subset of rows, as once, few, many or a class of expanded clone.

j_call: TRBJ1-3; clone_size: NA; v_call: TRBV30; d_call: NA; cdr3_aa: CAWSVVREGNTIYF; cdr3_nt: TGTGCCTGGAGTGTGGTCCGGGAGGGAAACACCATATATTTT
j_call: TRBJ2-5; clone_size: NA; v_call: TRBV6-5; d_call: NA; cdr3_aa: CASSYQGEETQYF; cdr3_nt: TGTGCCAGCAGTTACCAGGGCGAAGAGACCCAGTACTTC
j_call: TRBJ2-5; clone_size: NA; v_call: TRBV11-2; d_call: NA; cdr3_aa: CASSRQMAEGETQYF; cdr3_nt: TGTGCCAGCAGCCGTCAGATGGCGGAGGGGGAGACCCAGTACTTC
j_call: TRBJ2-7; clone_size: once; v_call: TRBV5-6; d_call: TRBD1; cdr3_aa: CASSWQGAGSYEQYF; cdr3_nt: TGTGCCAGCAGCTGGCAGGGGGCGGGCTCCTACGAGCAGTACTTC
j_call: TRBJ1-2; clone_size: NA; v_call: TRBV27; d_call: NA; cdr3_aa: CASSLGGFGGYTF; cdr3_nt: TGTGCCAGCAGTTTAGGGGGGTTTGGCGGCTACACCTTC
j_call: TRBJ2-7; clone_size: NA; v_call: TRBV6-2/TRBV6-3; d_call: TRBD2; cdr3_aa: CASSNGLAGDGYF; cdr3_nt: TGTGCCAGCAGTAACGGACTAGCGGGAGATGGGTACTTC
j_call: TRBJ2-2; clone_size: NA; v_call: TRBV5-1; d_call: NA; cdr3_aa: CASSLANRVLSTGELFF; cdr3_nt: TGCGCCAGCAGCTTGGCGAACAGGGTATTAAGCACCGGGGAGCTGTTTTTT
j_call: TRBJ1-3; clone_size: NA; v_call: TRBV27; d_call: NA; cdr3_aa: CASRDIGNTIYF; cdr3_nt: TGTGCAAGCCGGGACATAGGAAACACCATATATTTT
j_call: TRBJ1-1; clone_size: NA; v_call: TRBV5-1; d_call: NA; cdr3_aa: CASRPTRGMNTEAFF; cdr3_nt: TGCGCCAGCAGGCCAACCAGGGGTATGAACACTGAAGCTTTCTTT
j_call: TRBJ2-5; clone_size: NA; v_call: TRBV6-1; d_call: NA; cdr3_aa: CASSEMWRATNQETQYF; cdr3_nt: TGTGCCAGCAGTGAAATGTGGAGGGCGACTAATCAAGAGACCCAGTACTTC
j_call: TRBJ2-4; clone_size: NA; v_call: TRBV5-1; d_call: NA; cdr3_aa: CASSLAPRTKNIQYF; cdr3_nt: TGCGCCAGCAGCTTGGCTCCGAGGACCAAAAACATTCAGTACTTC
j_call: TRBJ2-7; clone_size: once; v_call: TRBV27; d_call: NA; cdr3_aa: CASSLSGSREQYF; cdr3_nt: TGTGCCAGCAGTTTATCAGGATCCAGGGAGCAGTACTTC
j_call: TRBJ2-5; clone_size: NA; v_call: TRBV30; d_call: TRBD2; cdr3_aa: CAWGSGGAGTQYF; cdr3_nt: TGTGCCTGGGGCAGCGGGGGGGCTGGGACCCAGTACTTC
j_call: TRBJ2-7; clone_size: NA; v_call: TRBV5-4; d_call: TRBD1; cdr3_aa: CASSLGQGGYEQYF; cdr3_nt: TGTGCCAGCAGCCTGGGACAGGGAGGCTACGAGCAGTACTTC
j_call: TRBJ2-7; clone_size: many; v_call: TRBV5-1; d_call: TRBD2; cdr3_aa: CASSASAAGAGEQYF; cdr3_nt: TGCGCCAGCAGCGCCTCGGCAGCGGGGGCGGGAGAGCAGTACTTC
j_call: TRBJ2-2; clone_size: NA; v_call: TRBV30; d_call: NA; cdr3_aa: CASTKTDSHTGELFF; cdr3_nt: TGTGCCTCAACAAAAACGGACAGTCACACCGGGGAGCTGTTTTTT
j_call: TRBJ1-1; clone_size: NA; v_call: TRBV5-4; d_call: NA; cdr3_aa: CASSLVQGEAFF; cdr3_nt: TGTGCCAGCAGCTTGGTCCAGGGAGAAGCTTTCTTT
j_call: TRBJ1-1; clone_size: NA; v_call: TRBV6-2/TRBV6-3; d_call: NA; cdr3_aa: CASSYLALLNTEAFF; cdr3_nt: TGTGCCAGCAGTTACCTGGCTTTACTGAACACTGAAGCTTTCTTT
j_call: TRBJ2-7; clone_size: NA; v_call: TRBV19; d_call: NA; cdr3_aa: CASSFGFPGEQYF; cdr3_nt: TGTGCCAGTAGTTTCGGATTCCCGGGCGAGCAGTACTTC
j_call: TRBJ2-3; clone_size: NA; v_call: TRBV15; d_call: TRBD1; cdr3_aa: CATSSPQGAADTQYF; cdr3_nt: TGTGCCACCAGCAGTCCCCAGGGGGCTGCAGATACGCAGTATTTT
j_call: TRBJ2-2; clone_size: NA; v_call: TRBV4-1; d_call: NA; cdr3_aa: CASSVTSSGELFF; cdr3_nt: TGCGCCAGCAGCGTGACTAGTTCCGGGGAGCTGTTTTTT
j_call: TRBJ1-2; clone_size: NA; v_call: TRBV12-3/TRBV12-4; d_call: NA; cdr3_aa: CASSRGYGYTF; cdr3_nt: TGTGCCAGCAGCCGAGGGTATGGCTACACCTTC
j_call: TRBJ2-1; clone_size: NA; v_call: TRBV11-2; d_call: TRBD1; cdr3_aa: CASSPTGSEQFF; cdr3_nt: TGTGCCAGCAGCCCGACAGGGAGCGAGCAGTTCTTC
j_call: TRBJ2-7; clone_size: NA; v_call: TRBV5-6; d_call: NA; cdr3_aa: CASSLGQGNEQYF; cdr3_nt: TGTGCCAGCAGCTTGGGCCAGGGGAACGAGCAGTACTTC
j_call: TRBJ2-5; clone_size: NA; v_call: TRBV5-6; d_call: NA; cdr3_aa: CASSLGALETQYF; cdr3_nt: TGTGCCAGCAGCTTGGGGGCCTTGGAGACCCAGTACTTC
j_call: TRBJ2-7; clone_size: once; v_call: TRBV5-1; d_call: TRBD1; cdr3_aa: CASSSDRVSEQYF; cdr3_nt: TGCGCCAGCAGCTCGGACAGGGTTTCCGAGCAGTACTTC
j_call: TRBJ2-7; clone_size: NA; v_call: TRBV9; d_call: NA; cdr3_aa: CASSVVALGDYEQYF; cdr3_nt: TGTGCCAGCAGCGTAGTTGCCTTGGGAGACTACGAGCAGTACTTC
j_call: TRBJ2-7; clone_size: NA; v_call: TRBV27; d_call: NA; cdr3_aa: CASSLGISYEQYF; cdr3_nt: TGTGCCAGCAGTTTAGGCATCTCCTACGAGCAGTACTTC
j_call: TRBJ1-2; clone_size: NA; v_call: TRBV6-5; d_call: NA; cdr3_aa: CASSYRDRNYGYTF; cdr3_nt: TGTGCCAGCAGTTACCGCGACAGGAACTATGGCTACACCTTC
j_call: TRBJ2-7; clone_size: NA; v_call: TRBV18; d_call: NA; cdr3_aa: CASSGMTDPSSYEQYF; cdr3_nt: TGTGCCAGCTCAGGGATGACAGATCCGAGCTCCTACGAGCAGTACTTC
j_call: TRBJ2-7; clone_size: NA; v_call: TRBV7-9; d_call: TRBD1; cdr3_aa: CASSTTQGQALHEQYF; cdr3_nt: TGTGCCAGCAGCACCACTCAAGGACAGGCCCTCCACGAGCAGTACTTC
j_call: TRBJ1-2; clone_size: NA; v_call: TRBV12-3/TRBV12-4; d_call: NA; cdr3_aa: CASSLGGWRGTF; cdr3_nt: TGTGCCAGCAGCCTCGGCGGATGGAGAGGCACCTTC
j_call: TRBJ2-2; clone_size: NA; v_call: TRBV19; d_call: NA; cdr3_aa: CASSIGGGVIGELFF; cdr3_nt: TGTGCCAGTAGTATAGGAGGGGGGGTGATCGGGGAGCTGTTTTTT
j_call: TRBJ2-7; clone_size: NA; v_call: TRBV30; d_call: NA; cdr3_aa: CAWKDSSKSEQYF; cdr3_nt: TGTGCCTGGAAAGACAGTTCAAAATCTGAGCAGTACTTC
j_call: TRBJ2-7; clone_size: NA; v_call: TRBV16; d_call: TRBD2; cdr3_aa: CASKIAAGVRYEQYF; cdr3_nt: TGTGCCAGCAAGATTGCAGCGGGAGTAAGATACGAGCAGTACTTC
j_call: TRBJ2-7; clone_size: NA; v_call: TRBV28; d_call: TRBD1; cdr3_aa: CASSSTDRAYYEQYF; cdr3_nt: TGTGCCAGCAGTTCGACCGACAGGGCATACTACGAGCAGTACTTC
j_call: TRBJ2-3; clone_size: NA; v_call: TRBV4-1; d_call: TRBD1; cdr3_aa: CASSQERAGGTTDTQYF; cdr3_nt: TGCGCCAGCAGCCAAGAGCGAGCAGGGGGTACCACAGATACGCAGTATTTT
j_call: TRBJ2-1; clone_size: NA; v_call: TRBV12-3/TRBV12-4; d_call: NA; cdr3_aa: CASSFARRGFF; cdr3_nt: TGTGCCAGCAGTTTTGCCCGCAGGGGGTTCTTC
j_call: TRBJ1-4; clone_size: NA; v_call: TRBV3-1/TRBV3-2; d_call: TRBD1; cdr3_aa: CASSQRDRREKLFF; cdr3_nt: TGTGCCAGCAGCCAAAGGGACAGAAGGGAAAAACTGTTTTTT
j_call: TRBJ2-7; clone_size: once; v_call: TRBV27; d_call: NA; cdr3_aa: CASSPWTRIEQYF; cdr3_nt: TGTGCCAGCAGTCCCTGGACAAGAATCGAGCAGTACTTC
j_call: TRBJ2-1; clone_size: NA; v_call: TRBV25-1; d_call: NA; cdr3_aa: CASSERLDGNEQFF; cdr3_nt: TGTGCCAGCAGTGAAAGGCTAGACGGCAATGAGCAGTTCTTC
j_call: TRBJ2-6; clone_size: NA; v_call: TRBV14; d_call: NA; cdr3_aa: CASSQNLNFAGANVLTF; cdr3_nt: TGTGCCAGCAGCCAAAACCTCAACTTTGCTGGGGCCAACGTCCTGACTTTC
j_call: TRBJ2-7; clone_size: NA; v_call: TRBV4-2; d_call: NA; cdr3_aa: CASSQDRDYEQYF; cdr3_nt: TGTGCCAGCAGCCAAGACCGGGATTACGAGCAGTACTTC
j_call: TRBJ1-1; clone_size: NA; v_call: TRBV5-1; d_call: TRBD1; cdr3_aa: CASSRDSNTEAFF; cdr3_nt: TGCGCCAGCAGTCGGGACAGCAACACTGAAGCTTTCTTT
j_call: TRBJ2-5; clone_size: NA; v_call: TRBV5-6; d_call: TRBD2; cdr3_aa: CASSAGTGTSLETQYF; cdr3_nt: TGTGCCAGCAGCGCGGGGACCGGGACTAGCCTGGAGACCCAGTACTTC